These 21 T cell receptor beta chains came from one sample sequenced in a study of response to subunit inactivated influenza vaccine. TCRdb re-called the RT-PCR reads through MiXCR, storing one row per CDR3 protein. The data hold around 470,000 distinct CDR3 sequences, with more than 7% observed a single time. This material consisted of PBMCs from blood, taken around 25 months after vaccination. Receptors were obtained from a man aged 45 to 70 who received an inactivated influenza vaccine.

This clonotype was found many times. As DNA, the CDR3 is TGTGCCACCAGCAGACCCACTAAAGGGGAGCTGTTTTTT. This sequence encodes CATSRPTKGELFF. The chain couples TRBV15 to TRBJ2-2; D uncertain. This CDR3 has 13 residues. Per germline, CDR1 LNHNV and CDR2 YYDKDF (reference sequence). V was pared by 2 bases and J by 8 bases, with 9 bases between.

This clonotype showed up many times. The chain combines TRBV29-1 with TRBJ1-2; TRBD1 might be the D (6 bases). From germline, CDR1 is SQVTM and CDR2 ANQGSEA. This CDR3 spans 13 amino acids. V shed 0 bases and J shed 8 bases, with 13 bases lying between them. CDR3 sequence (DNA): TGCAGCGTTGAAGATGAAAAGGGGGGCGGCTACACCTTC. Amino acid sequence: CSVEDEKGGGYTF.

This clonotype was counted only a few times. The CDR3 nucleotides read TGTGCCAGCAGTTTAGCGCGCGGGGCCAGCACCGGGGAGCTGTTTTTT. Protein sequence: CASSLARGASTGELFF. The chain has TRBV12-3 or TRBV12-4 and TRBJ2-2; D is possibly TRBD2 (6 bases). V was trimmed by 0 bases and J by 4 bases, leaving 12 bases between them. This CDR3 has 16 residues.

V gene TRBV19 combines with J gene TRBJ2-3; 13 bases line up with TRBD2. The germline gives CDR1 LNHDA, CDR2 SQIVND (reference sequence). V was pared by 7 bases and J by 4 bases, with 5 bases of the junction left unmatched. This CDR3 region has 15 residues. Here the CDR3 DNA reads TGTGCCAGTACGCGGACTAGCGGGAGTTCAGATACGCAGTATTTT. Protein sequence: CASTRTSGSSDTQYF.

This clonotype showed up just a few times. The J gene is TRBJ1-5, the V gene TRBV4-1; no clear D gene. The V end lost 1 base, the J end lost 7 bases, and 14 bases lay between the germline ends. Per the germline V gene, CDR1 is MGHRA and CDR2 is YSYEKL. The CDR3 extends over 15 amino acids. The CDR3 protein is CASSQGPSLEQPQHF. The CDR3 coding sequence is TGCGCCAGCAGCCAAGGACCCTCCTTAGAGCAGCCCCAGCATTTT.

This sequence joins TRBV20-1 and TRBJ2-7; D is unresolved. With 5 bases removed from V and 2 bases from J, the gap between germline ends came to 10 bases. This CDR3 is built from 12 residues. The germline V gene encodes CDR1 DFQATT and CDR2 SNEGSKA (reference sequence). The CDR3 loop reads CSALLGPYEQYF. The DNA for the CDR3 is TGCAGTGCTCTCTTAGGGCCCTACGAGCAGTACTTC.

This clonotype was counted between two and nine times. CDR3 DNA sequence: TGCGCCAGCAGCTTGGCACTAGACACCGGAAACACCATATATTTT. Its protein is CASSLALDTGNTIYF. V usage is TRBV5-1 and J usage is TRBJ1-3, with no clear D. Per germline, CDR1 SGHRS and CDR2 YFSETQ. The V and J ends lost 0 bases and 4 bases respectively, with 11 bases between them. CDR3 length: 15 amino acids.

This clonotype was counted only a few times. This chain uses TRBV4-1 with TRBJ1-1; D is undetermined. Germline lookup yields CDR1 MGHRA and CDR2 YSYEKL. V was clipped by 0 bases and J by 1 base, with 12 bases between them. The CDR3 has 16 amino acids. CDR3 nucleotides: TGCGCCAGCAGCCAAGAGGGCCGAAGTGGGAACACTGAAGCTTTCTTT. Its protein is CASSQEGRSGNTEAFF.

Regarding this clonotype: One end of the junction varies from germline; a read error may be responsible. J is TRBJ1-2 and V is TRBV4-1; tentatively, D is TRBD1 (5 bases). Germline V gene lookup returns CDR1 MGHRA and CDR2 YSYEKL. This CDR3 is 12 amino acids long. CDR3 region: CASSQDLQGCTF. The CDR3 DNA is TGCGCCAGCAGCCAAGATCTCCAGGGCTGCACCTTC.

This clonotype appeared many times. The chain couples TRBV25-1 to TRBJ1-4; unclear D gene. The V end was cut by 2 bases, the J end by 4 bases, with 5 bases between. This CDR3 has 13 amino acids. Germline values: CDR1 MGHDK, CDR2 SYGVNS. The CDR3, as DNA: TGTGCCAGCAGTGAACCCCTTAATGAAAAACTGTTTTTT. It translates to CASSEPLNEKLFF. The full variable domain, its missing parts supplied by reference TRBV25-1 and TRBJ1-4, is EADIYQTPRYLVIGTGKKITLECSQTMGHDKMYWYQQDPGMELHLIHYSYGVNSTEKGDLSSESTVSRIRTEHFPLTLESARPSHTSQYLCASSEPLNEKLFFGSGTQLSVL.

This rearrangement joins TRBV6-1 to TRBJ1-6; no reliable D call. V was trimmed by 5 bases and J by 9 bases, leaving 14 bases between them. Germline V gene sequence: CDR1 MNHNS, CDR2 SASEGT. The CDR3 runs to 14 residues. The CDR3 region has the DNA TGTGCCAGCAGTAAGGGATGGGATCTTTCACCCCTCCACTTT. Its translation is CASSKGWDLSPLHF.

The rearrangement uses TRBV18 and TRBJ2-2, with D unresolved. Deletions cut 2 bases from V and 3 bases from J, with 10 bases between. CDR3 length: 15 residues. CDR1 is KGHSH and CDR2 is LQKENI in the germline V gene. The CDR3 protein is CASSPKDGYTGELFF. CDR3 coding DNA: TGTGCCAGCTCACCAAAGGACGGTTACACCGGGGAGCTGTTTTTT.

This clonotype occurred many times. CDR3 DNA: TGTGCCATCAGTCGGACTAGCGGGATGAGGGCAGATACGCAGTATTTT. Translated, it gives CAISRTSGMRADTQYF. The chain joins TRBV10-3 to TRBJ2-3, with 12 bases matching TRBD2. The CDR3 runs to 16 residues. The germline V gene encodes CDR1 ENHRY and CDR2 SYGVKD. J was trimmed by 4 bases and V by 5 bases; bases with no gene match: 7.

This clonotype was found a few times. The genes are TRBV6-1 and TRBJ2-7; possible D gene TRBD2, 5 bases. Germline assignment: CDR1 MNHNS and CDR2 SASEGT. The CDR3 covers 14 residues. Trimming removed 5 bases from V and 2 bases from J, with 13 bases in between. CDR3 amino acids: CASSPLRGTYEQYF. The CDR3 DNA reads TGTGCCAGCAGTCCCTTACGGGGAACCTACGAGCAGTACTTC.

A few counts support this clonotype. CDR3 DNA: TGCGCCAGCAGCCAAGATCTTATCGCGCTAGCGGTTAGCACAGATACGCAGTATTTT. Translating it yields CASSQDLIALAVSTDTQYF. The chain uses TRBV4-3 and TRBJ2-3, with TRBD2 matching over 7 bases. Germline CDR1 and CDR2: LGHNA and YSLEER. The CDR3 length is 19 residues. V lost 0 bases and J lost 0; bases outside the gene matches: 12.

As regards this clonotype: This may be a read error, as it is one base from a much larger clone. This chain uses TRBV7-8 with TRBJ1-4; D not certain. This CDR3 has 14 amino acids. The germline CDR1 and CDR2 sequences are SGHVS and FQNEAQ. In DNA form, the CDR3 reads TGTGCCGGCAGCCCTAGCGGGCTCGGGGAAAAACTGTTTTTT. Amino acid sequence: CAGSPSGLGEKLFF.

This clonotype was counted many times. V is TRBV20-1 and J is TRBJ2-7; 7 bases line up with TRBD1. Germline assignment: CDR1 DFQATT and CDR2 SNEGSKA (reference sequence). The CDR3 runs 12 residues. The CDR3, as DNA: TGCAGCTTCCAAAACAGGGGCTACGAGCAGTACTTC. Translating gives CSFQNRGYEQYF.

Ten or more counts support this clonotype. This chain joins TRBV12-3 or TRBV12-4 and TRBJ2-7; D gene uncertain. V was clipped by 5 bases and J by 3 bases, with 8 bases between them. The CDR3 is 12 amino acids. For the CDR3, the DNA is TGTGCCAGCAGTCCCGCCTTCTACGAGCAGTACTTC. As protein: CASSPAFYEQYF.

The rearrangement uses TRBV29-1 and TRBJ2-7; perhaps TRBD1 as D (6 bases). With 5 bases removed from V and 2 bases from J, the gap between germline ends came to 13 bases. The CDR3 covers 13 residues. From germline, CDR1 is SQVTM and CDR2 ANQGSEA. CDR3 residues: CSVKGTLTYEQYF. Here the CDR3 DNA reads TGCAGCGTTAAAGGGACACTAACCTACGAGCAGTACTTC.

The rearrangement links TRBV20-1 to TRBJ1-1, with D possibly TRBD1 on 6 matching bases. CDR3 size: 13 residues. V was trimmed by 5 bases and J by 6 bases, leaving 16 bases between them. Per the germline V gene, CDR1 is DFQATT and CDR2 is SNEGSKA (reference sequence). The CDR3 DNA sequence: TGCAGTGCTTTTCAGGGGTGGGAAGCTGAAGCTTTCTTT. The encoded protein is CSAFQGWEAEAFF.

The chain joins TRBV20-1 to TRBJ2-2, with D unresolved. Trimming removed 2 bases at V and 7 bases at J, with 11 bases between. Germline CDR1 and CDR2: DFQATT and SNEGSKA (reference sequence). The CDR3 consists of 13 residues. CDR3 region: CSARKPGVGELFF. The CDR3 DNA is TGCAGTGCTAGAAAGCCAGGAGTCGGGGAGCTGTTTTTT.